The text below deals with one TCR beta chain. What this receptor recognizes is not known. Base qualities are not at hand, and no much larger clone is one base apart. This record belongs to a study of CD8 T cells in Susac syndrome (dated by TCRdb to between 2018 and 2021). A note on the overall study: Whether CD8+ T cell activation and differentiation in Susac syndrome was antigen driven was tested using repertoire sequencing. The study compared CD8+ T cell repertoire clonality among 12 healthy donors, about 14 Susac syndrome patients and 15 or so multiple sclerosis patients.

RNA was extracted with the RNeasy kit and 0.5 to 1 ug was reverse transcribed using random hexamers. The immunoSEQ multiplex PCR assay, which covers 54 Vbeta and 13 Jbeta segments, was used to amplify TCR beta CDR3 regions. Bias from PCR amplification was corrected by using a synthetic template baseline for primer optimization and for computational correction. The source study handled its data this way. Reads were annotated to V, D and J genes according to IMGT and were analyzed with immunoSEQ Analyzer, with only productive sequences retained. Clonality was calculated as one minus the Shannon entropy normalized by log2 of the number of productive unique sequences. Public and private clones were assessed among the 100 most prevalent clones of each patient and control. Clones were defined as Susac-specific when absent from the healthy and MS cohorts, from 1052 published viral clones and from other ImmuneACCESS disease sequences. Using fastp at Q25 and MiXCR, TCRdb reprocessed the public reads and kept productive beta chains. Identical CDR3 proteins give one entry, which carries the most common genes and DNA. The V and J calls were not made by the authors but by TCRdb's processing. Present in this sample are around 140,000 distinct CDR3 sequences, around 86% of which were seen just once. Approximately 0.51% of the sample lies in the top ten.

For this chain, trimming is 5 bases at the V end and 2 bases at the J end, and the number of junction bases without a gene match is 13. The germline V gene (reference sequence) provides CDR1 MNHEY and CDR2 SMNVEV. Including the terminal cysteine and phenylalanine, the CDR3 comprises 18 residues. Just the 54-base CDR3 DNA is kept, in frame starting at base 1. What the research found in general, with its limitations: The study acknowledged that relatively few individuals were included in the TCR sequencing and HLA analysis.

Peripheral blood CD8+ and CD4+ T cells from healthy donors, Susac syndrome patients and multiple sclerosis patients were profiled using high-throughput TCR beta sequencing. Multiple sclerosis controls were treatment-naive patients with stable or active relapsing-remitting disease fulfilling revised McDonald criteria. Bulk CD8+ and CD4+ T cells were purified magnetically by negative isolation, whereas CD8+ TEMRA cells were enriched by FACS. Blood was collected in EDTA tubes and processed within 24 hours, with PBMCs isolated through density gradient centrifugation. PBMCs intended for TCR sequencing were cryopreserved in liquid nitrogen and were subsequently thawed in a 37 degrees C water bath. The sorted or isolated CD4+, CD8+ and CD8+ TEMRA cells had a purity of 90% or higher.

Specimen: CD8+ T cells from PBMCs. The clonotype was recovered from a human donor with multiple sclerosis. This sequence uses TRBV27 and TRBJ1-5; 9 bases in the middle match TRBD1. Read as DNA, the sequence is TGTGCCAGCAGTCACCTCGGGACAGGGTATCACGGCAATCAGCCCCAGCATTTT. Its protein reads: CASSHLGTGYHGNQPQHF.